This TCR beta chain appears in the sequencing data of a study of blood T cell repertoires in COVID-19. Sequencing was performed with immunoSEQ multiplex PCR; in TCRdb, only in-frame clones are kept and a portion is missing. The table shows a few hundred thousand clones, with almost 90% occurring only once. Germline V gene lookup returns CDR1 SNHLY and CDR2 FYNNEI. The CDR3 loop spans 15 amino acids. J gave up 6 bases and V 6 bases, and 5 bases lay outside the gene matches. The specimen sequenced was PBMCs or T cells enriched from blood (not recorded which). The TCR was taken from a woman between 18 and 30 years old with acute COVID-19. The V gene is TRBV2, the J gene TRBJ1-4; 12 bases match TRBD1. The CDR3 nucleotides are TGTGCCAGCAGGAGGGACAGGGGGCGAGATGAAAAACTGTTTTTT. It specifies CASRRDRGRDEKLFF.